This T cell receptor (beta chain) was retrieved from a study of cytomegalovirus exposure and HLA in healthy donors. On the study more broadly: The Caucasian-associated ancestry cluster held more than 80% of under 450 genotyped donors. Findings and limits, study-wide: The productive fraction for most TCR beta V segments was about 90% or about 30% in an earlier analysis. Later analysis reportedly placed an Asian-associated ancestry cluster below the roughly 700-donor mean in N-insertions.

PCR involved 60 Vbeta and 13 Jbeta primers. Original methodology: In a later analysis, the count reached some 88 million unique TCR beta chains, with 9 million to 11 million shared. Sequenced by immunoSEQ multiplex PCR; TCRdb stores in-frame clones only, minus some. The V and J calls and clone size were taken over from that table, and D and trimming were inferred from the DNA. Of around 300,000 clones listed, around 65% are singletons. In germline, CDR1 is MNHEY, CDR2 SVGAGI. The CDR3 extends over 13 amino acids. V was trimmed by 7 bases and J by 7 bases, leaving 17 bases between them. To note about this clone: Its cognate antigen is unknown.

The rearrangement joins TRBV6-5 to TRBJ2-7; weak D call: TRBD2 (5 bases). The sequencing sample was made of PBMCs. The sequence was collected from a female donor in good health and CMV-seronegative. The DNA of the CDR3 is TGTGCCAGCACCACTACCCCTCCGGGGGAGCAGTACTTC. Protein: CASTTTPPGEQYF.